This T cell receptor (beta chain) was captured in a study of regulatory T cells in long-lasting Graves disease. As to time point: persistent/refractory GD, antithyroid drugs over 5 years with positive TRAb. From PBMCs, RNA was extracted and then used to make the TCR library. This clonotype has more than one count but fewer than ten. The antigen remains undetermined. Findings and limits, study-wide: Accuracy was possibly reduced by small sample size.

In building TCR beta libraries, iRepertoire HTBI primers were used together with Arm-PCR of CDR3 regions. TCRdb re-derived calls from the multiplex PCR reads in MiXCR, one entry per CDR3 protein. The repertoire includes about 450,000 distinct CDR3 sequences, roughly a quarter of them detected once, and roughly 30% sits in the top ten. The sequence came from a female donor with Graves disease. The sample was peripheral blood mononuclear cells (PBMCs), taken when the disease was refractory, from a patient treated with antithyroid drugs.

The CDR3 region is CSARHAHSVETQYF. The CDR3 nucleotides are TGCAGTGCTAGACACGCACATTCAGTGGAGACCCAGTACTTC. The chain carries TRBV20-1 and TRBJ2-5; D unclear. Germline CDR1 and CDR2: DFQATT and SNEGSKA (reference sequence). V dropped 2 bases and J dropped 5 bases, with 15 bases sitting between them. The CDR3 contains 14 residues.